This T cell receptor beta chain originates from a study of T cell clones after liver transplantation. Across the whole study: Pre-transplant mixed lymphocyte reactions yielded third-party-reactive TCRbeta sequences as comparators for graft-donor-reactive sequences. Patients counted as tolerant after at least one year off all immunosuppression, enzymes not exceeding twice normal. General study points: Rather than being deleted, graft donor-reactive T cells may have moved into the graft. Conclusions were preliminary, with small, heterogeneous patient groups.

The V segment lost 8 bases and the J segment 4 bases; nucleotides outside the gene matches: 4. CDR1 and CDR2 from the germline V gene are MDHEN and SYDVKM. The CDR3 runs 13 residues. Worth noting for this clone: Its specificity is unknown.

Measured with immunoSEQ multiplex PCR; TCRdb has only the in-frame clones, and not every one. The table shows some 120,000 clones, with about nine tenths occurring only once. The chain recombines TRBV28 with TRBJ1-5; 8 bases map to TRBD1. This specimen consisted of CD4+ T cells from blood, obtained 12 months after liver transplant. This receptor was taken from a human patient who received a liver transplant. Some T cells may originate from the graft donor. CDR3 region: CASSGTGNQPQHF. CDR3 coding DNA: TGTGCCAGCTCCGGGACAGGTAATCAGCCCCAGCATTTT.